The entry below gives a single T cell receptor beta chain sequence along with its context. The CDR3 is 17 residues long. The trim removed 1 base at V and 4 bases at J, leaving 10 bases unmatched. Germline CDR1 SNHLY, CDR2 FYNNEI. The data derive from a study of blood T cell repertoires in COVID-19. This table comes from immunoSEQ multiplex PCR, and its TCRdb copy is limited to in-frame clones, with some not included. In the table there are 200,000 to 300,000 clones, approximately 87% of which are singletons. The sequenced sample was peripheral blood. The receptor was derived from a woman in her fifties or sixties with acute or convalescent COVID-19. V usage is TRBV2 and J usage is TRBJ1-2, with TRBD1 identical over 9 bases. The CDR3 region is CASSEDRGRAPPYGYTF. The CDR3, as DNA: TGTGCCAGCAGTGAAGACAGGGGGCGTGCCCCCCCCTATGGCTACACCTTC.